The TCR beta chain described here comes from a study of shared clonotypes between healthy human individuals. The study's findings and limits: Blood was the only sampled material, and tissue repertoires likely differ. All-four-donor shared clonotypes had higher generation probabilities than non-shared clonotypes did.

The protocol was immunoSEQ multiplex PCR, while the TCRdb copy is restricted to in-frame clones and leaves out a portion. Among about 2 million clones listed, 90% to 95% were seen once. In the case of this clone: Its antigen is as yet unknown.

Study donors comprised healthy, HIV-negative adults devoid of recent acute infection or vaccination. CDR3 length: 18 amino acids. V was pared by 0 bases and J by 1 base, with 8 bases of the junction left unmatched. CDR1 and CDR2 (germline): SGHDN, FVKESK. The TCR comes from a man younger than 35 in good health. V and J are TRBV14 and TRBJ2-1; TRBD2 agrees at 8 bases. Sequencing input: naive CD4+ T cells sorted from blood. Subset given: CD45RA+ positively selected. CDR3 sequence: CASSQDTTSGLSYNEQFF. The CDR3 coding sequence is TGTGCCAGCAGCCAAGATACAACTAGCGGCCTGTCCTACAATGAGCAGTTCTTC.